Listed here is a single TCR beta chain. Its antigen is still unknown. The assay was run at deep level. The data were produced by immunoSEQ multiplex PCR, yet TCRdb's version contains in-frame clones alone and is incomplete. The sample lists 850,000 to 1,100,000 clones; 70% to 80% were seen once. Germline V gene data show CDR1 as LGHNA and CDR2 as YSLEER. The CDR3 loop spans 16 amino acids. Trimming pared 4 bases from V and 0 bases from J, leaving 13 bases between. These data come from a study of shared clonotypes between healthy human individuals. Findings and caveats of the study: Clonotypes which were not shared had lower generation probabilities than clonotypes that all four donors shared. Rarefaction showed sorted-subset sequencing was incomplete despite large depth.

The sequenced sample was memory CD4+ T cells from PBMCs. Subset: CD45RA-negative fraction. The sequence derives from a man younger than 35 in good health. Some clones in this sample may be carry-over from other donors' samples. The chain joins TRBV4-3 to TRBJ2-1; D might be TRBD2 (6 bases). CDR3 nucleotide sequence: TGCGCCAGCAGCCGACCGGGACTTAGCTCCTACAATGAGCAGTTCTTC. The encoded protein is CASSRPGLSSYNEQFF.